Shown below are 2 T cell receptor beta chains from a single sample sequenced in a study of CD8+ T cells in alopecia areata. RNA was extracted and reverse transcribed into cDNA as the sequencing template. The data were produced by immunoSEQ multiplex PCR, yet TCRdb's version contains in-frame clones alone and is incomplete. This table has some 130,000 clones, about 60% appearing once. Sequencing was performed on CD4+ T cells sorted from blood, taken at week 0. The receptors were gathered from a human donor with alopecia areata.

The chain couples TRBV7-8 to TRBJ2-5, with 7 positions matching TRBD1. CDR3 length: 16 residues. From germline, CDR1 is SGHVS and CDR2 FQNEAQ. V was pared by 2 bases and J by 1 base, with 7 bases of the junction left unmatched. The CDR3 DNA reads as TGTGCCAGCAGCTTATCCCGGGACAGATTCCAAGAGACCCAGTACTTC. It is translated as CASSLSRDRFQETQYF.

The chain links TRBV5-4 to TRBJ1-6; the D gene is possibly TRBD1 (5 bases). Germline V lookup: CDR1 SGHNT, CDR2 YYREEE (reference sequence). The CDR3 is made up of 14 amino acids. Trimming shortened V by 0 bases and J by 6 bases, and 7 bases separated the two germline ends. The CDR3 region has the DNA TGTGCCAGCAGCTTGGAACAGGCTAATTCACCCCTCCACTTT. The encoded protein is CASSLEQANSPLHF.